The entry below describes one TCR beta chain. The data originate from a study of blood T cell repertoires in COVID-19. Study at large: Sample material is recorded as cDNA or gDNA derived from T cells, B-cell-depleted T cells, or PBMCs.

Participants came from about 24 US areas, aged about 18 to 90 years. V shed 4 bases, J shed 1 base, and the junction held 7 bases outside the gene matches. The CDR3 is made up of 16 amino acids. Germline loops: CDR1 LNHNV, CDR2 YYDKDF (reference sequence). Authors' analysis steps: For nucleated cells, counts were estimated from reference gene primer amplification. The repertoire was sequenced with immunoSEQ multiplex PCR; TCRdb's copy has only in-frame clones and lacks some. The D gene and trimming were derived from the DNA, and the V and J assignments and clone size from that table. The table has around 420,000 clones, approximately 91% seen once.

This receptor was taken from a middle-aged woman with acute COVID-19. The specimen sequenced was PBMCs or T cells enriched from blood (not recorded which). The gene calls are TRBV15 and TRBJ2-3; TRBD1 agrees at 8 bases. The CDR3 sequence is CATSKRQGMGTDTQYF. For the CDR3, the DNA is TGTGCCACCAGCAAGCGACAGGGGATGGGCACAGATACGCAGTATTTT. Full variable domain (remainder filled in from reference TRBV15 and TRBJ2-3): DAMVIQNPRYQVTQFGKPVTLSCSQTLNHNVMYWYQQKSSQAPKLLFHYYDKDFNNEADTPDNFQSRRPNTSFCFLDIRSPGLGDTAMYLCATSKRQGMGTDTQYFGPGTRLTVL.